The present T cell receptor (beta chain) was sequenced within a study of cytomegalovirus exposure and HLA in healthy donors. CDR3 size: 14 residues. Germline CDR1 is SGHDT and CDR2 is YYEEEE. The V and J ends lost 0 bases and 14 bases, in that order; junction bases with no gene match: 5. This PCR relied on a set of 60 Vbeta primers and 13 Jbeta primers. TCRdb's table, derived via immunoSEQ multiplex PCR, lists solely in-frame clones and lacks some. The data contain tens of thousands of clones, roughly three quarters of them singletons. The specimen sequenced was PBMCs. The chain links TRBV5-6 to TRBJ2-1; the match to TRBD2 covers 13 bases. The clonotype originates from a middle-aged woman in good health and CMV-seropositive. DNA of the CDR3: TGTGCCAGCAGCTTGGGTGGACTAGCGGGAGAGGAGTTCTTC. Translated: CASSLGGLAGEEFF.